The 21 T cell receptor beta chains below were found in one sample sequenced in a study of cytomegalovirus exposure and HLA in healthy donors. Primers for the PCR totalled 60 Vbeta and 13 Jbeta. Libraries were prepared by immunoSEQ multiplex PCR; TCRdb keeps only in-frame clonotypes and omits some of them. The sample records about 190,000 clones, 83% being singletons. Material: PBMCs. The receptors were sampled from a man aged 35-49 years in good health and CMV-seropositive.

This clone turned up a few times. CDR3 amino acids: CASSLREFETQYF. As DNA, the CDR3 is TGTGCCAGCAGCTTACGCGAGTTCGAGACCCAGTACTTC. The V gene is TRBV7-9, the J gene TRBJ2-5; D remains ambiguous. The V gene lost 2 bases and the J gene lost 5 bases, with 9 bases spanning the gap. CDR3 length: 13 amino acids. Germline V lookup: CDR1 SEHNR, CDR2 FQNEAQ (reference sequence).

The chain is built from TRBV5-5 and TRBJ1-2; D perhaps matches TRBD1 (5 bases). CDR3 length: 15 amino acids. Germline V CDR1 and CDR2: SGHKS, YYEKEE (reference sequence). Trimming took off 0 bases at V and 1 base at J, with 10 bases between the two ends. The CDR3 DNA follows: TGTGCCAGCAGCTTGGGCGGGGCTAATAACTATGGCTACACCTTC. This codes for CASSLGGANNYGYTF.

CDR3 nucleotide sequence: TGTGCCAGCAGCTTAGCTTATCACGAGCAGTACTTC. Translation gives CASSLAYHEQYF. This chain joins TRBV11-2 and TRBJ2-7; D is unresolved. Germline V lookup: CDR1 SGHAT, CDR2 FQNNGV. The CDR3 has 12 amino acids. Trimming cost V 1 base and J 5 bases, with 6 bases left between them.

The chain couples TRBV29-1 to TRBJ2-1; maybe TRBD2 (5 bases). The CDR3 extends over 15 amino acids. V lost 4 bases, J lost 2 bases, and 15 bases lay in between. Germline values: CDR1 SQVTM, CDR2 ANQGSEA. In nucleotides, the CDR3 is TGCAGCGTTGCCGACTTGACTAAAACCTACAATGAGCAGTTCTTC. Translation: CSVADLTKTYNEQFF.

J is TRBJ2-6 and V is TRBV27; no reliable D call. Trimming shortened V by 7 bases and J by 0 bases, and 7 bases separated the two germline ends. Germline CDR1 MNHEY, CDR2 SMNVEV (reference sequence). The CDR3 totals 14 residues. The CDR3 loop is CASTPGSGANVLTF. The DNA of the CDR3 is TGTGCCAGCACCCCCGGCTCTGGGGCCAACGTCCTGACTTTC. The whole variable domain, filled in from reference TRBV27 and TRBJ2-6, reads EAQVTQNPRYLITVTGKKLTVTCSQNMNHEYMSWYRQDPGLGLRQIYYSMNVEVTDKGDVPEGYKVSRKEKRNFPLILESPSPNQTSLYFCASTPGSGANVLTFGAGSRLTVL.

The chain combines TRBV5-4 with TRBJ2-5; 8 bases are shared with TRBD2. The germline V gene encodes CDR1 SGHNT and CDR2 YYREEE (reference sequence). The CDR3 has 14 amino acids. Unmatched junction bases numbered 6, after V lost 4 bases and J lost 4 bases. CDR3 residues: CASSGGLDVETQYF. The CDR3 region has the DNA TGTGCCAGCAGCGGGGGACTAGACGTAGAGACCCAGTACTTC.

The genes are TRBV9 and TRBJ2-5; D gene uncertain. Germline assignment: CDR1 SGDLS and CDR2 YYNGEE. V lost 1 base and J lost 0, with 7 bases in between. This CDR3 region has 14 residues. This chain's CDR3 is CASSVSPYQETQYF. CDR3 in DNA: TGTGCCAGCAGCGTATCCCCGTACCAAGAGACCCAGTACTTC.

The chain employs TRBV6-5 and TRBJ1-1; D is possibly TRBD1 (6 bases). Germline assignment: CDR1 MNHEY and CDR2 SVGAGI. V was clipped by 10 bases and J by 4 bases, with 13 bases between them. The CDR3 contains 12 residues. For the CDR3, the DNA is TGTGCCACATTACAGGGAATCACTGAAGCTTTCTTT. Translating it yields CATLQGITEAFF.

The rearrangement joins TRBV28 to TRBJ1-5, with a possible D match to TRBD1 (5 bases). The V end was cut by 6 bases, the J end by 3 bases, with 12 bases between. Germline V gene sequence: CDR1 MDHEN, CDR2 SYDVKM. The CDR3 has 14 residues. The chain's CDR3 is CASSNSGDNQPQHF. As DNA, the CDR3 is TGTGCCAGCAGCAACTCGGGGGACAATCAGCCCCAGCATTTT.

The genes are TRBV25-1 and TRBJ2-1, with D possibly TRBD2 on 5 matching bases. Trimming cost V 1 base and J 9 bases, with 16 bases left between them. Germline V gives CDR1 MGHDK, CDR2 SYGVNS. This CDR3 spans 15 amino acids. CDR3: CASSEFGGRPLEQFF. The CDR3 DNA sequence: TGTGCCAGCAGTGAATTTGGAGGCCGTCCCCTTGAGCAGTTCTTC.

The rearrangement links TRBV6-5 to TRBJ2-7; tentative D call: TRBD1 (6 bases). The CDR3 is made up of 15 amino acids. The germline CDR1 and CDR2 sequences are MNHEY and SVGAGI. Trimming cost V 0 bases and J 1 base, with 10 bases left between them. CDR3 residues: CASSYSMQGSYEQYF. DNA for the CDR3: TGTGCCAGCAGTTACTCGATGCAGGGGTCCTACGAGCAGTACTTC.

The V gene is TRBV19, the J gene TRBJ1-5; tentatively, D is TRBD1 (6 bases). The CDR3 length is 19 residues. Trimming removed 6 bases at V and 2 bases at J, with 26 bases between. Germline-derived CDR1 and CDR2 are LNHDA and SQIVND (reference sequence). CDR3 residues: CASSLLGGMGTIGNQPQHF. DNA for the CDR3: TGTGCCAGTAGCCTTTTGGGGGGGATGGGGACAATCGGCAATCAGCCCCAGCATTTT.

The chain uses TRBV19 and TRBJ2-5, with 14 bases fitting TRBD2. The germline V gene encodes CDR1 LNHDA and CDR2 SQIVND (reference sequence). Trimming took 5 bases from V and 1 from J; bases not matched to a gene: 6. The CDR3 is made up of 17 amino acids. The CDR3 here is CASSVGLAGGGQETQYF. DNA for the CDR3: TGTGCCAGTAGTGTCGGACTAGCGGGAGGAGGCCAAGAGACCCAGTACTTC.

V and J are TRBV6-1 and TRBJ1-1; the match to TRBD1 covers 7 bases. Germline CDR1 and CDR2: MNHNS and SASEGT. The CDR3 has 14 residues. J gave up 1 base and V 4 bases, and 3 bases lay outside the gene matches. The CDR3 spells CASSAGTENTEAFF. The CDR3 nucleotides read TGTGCCAGCAGTGCCGGGACAGAGAACACTGAAGCTTTCTTT.

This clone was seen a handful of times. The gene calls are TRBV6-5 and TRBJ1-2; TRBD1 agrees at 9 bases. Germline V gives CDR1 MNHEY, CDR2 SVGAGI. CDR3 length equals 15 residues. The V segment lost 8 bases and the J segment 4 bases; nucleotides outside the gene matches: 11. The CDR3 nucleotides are TGTGCCAGCCACCGGGACAGGGTTGGATTCTATGGCTACACCTTC. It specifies CASHRDRVGFYGYTF.

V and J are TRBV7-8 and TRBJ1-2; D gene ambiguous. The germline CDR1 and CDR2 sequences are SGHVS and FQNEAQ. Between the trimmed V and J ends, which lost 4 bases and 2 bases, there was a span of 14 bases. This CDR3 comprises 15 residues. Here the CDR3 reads CASSSPRARNYGYTF. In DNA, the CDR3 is TGTGCCAGCAGCTCCCCTCGCGCGCGGAACTATGGCTACACCTTC.

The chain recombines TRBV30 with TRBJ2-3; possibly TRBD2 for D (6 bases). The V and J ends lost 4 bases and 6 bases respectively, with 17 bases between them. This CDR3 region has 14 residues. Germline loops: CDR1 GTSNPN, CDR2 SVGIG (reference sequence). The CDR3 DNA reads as TGTGCCTGGACTTCCGGGACGGCGGGGGATACGCAGTATTTT. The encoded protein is CAWTSGTAGDTQYF.

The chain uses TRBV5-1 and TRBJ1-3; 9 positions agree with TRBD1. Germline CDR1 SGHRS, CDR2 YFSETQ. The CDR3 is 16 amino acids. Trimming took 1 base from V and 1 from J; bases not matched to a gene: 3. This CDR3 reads CASSLQGQGSGNTIYF. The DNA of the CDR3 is TGCGCCAGCAGCTTGCAGGGACAGGGATCTGGAAACACCATATATTTT.

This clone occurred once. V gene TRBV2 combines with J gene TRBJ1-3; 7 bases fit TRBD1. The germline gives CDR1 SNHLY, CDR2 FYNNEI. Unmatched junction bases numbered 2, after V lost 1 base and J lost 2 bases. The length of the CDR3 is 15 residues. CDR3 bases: TGTGCCAGCAGTGAAGAGGGGGCAGCTGGAAACACCATATATTTT. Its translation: CASSEEGAAGNTIYF.

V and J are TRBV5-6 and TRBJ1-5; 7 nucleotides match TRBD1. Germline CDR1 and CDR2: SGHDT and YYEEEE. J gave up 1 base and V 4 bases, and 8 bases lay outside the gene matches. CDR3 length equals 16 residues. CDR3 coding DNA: TGTGCCAGCAGCCATAGCAGGGGGATAAGCAATCAGCCCCAGCATTTT. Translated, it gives CASSHSRGISNQPQHF.

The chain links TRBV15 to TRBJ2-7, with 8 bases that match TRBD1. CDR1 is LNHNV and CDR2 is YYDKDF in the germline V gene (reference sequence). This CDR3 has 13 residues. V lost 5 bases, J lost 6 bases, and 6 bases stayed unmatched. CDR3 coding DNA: TGTGCCACCAGCCCTGACAGGGGTGGCGAGCAGTACTTC. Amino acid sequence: CATSPDRGGEQYF.